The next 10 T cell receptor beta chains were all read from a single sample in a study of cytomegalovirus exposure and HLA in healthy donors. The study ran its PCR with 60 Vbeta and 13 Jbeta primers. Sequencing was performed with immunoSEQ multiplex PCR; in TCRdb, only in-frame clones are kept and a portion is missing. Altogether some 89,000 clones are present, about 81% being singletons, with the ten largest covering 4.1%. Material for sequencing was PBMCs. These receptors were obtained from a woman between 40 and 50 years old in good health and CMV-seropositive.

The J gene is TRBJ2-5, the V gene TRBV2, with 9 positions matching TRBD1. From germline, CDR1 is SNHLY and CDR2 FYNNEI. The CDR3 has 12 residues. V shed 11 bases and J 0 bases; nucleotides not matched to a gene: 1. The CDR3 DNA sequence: TGTGCCGGACAGGGGTACCAAGAGACCCAGTACTTC. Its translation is CAGQGYQETQYF.

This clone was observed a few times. CDR3: CASSGQQNEKLFF. CDR3 sequence (DNA): TGTGCCAGCTCGGGACAGCAAAATGAAAAACTGTTTTTT. The J gene is TRBJ1-4, the V gene TRBV18; TRBD1 matches at 7 bases. Per germline, CDR1 KGHSH and CDR2 LQKENI. The J segment lost 5 bases and the V segment lost 6 bases, leaving 3 bases of the junction unmatched. The CDR3 has 13 residues.

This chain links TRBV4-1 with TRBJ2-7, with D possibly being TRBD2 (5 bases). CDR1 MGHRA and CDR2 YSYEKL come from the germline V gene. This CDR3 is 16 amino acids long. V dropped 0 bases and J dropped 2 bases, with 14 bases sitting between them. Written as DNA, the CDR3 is TGCGCCAGCAGCCAAGATCCGAGCGGTGGCGCCTACGAGCAGTACTTC. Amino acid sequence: CASSQDPSGGAYEQYF.

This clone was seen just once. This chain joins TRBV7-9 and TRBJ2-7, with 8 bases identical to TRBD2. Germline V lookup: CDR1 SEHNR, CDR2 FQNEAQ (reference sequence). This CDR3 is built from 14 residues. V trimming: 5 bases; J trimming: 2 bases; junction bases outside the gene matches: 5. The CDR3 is CASSVSGTTYEQYF. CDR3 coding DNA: TGTGCCAGCAGCGTTAGCGGGACGACCTACGAGCAGTACTTC.

As DNA, the CDR3 is TGTGCCACCAGCAGAGAGGGGCAGGGTTTTTTTTACGAGCAGTACTTC. Amino acids: CATSREGQGFFYEQYF. V is TRBV15 and J is TRBJ2-7, with D maybe TRBD1 (5 bases). The CDR3 is 16 residues long. V was pared by 0 bases and J by 4 bases, with 16 bases between. CDR1 and CDR2 from the germline V gene are LNHNV and YYDKDF (reference sequence).

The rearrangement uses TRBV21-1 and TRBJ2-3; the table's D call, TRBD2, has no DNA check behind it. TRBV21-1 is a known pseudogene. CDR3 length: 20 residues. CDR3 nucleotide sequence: TGTGCCAGCAGCAAAGTGGGCCCTTGGGGGGGGTGGACTAGCACAGATACGCAGTATTTT. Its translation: CASSKVGPWGGWTSTDTQYF.

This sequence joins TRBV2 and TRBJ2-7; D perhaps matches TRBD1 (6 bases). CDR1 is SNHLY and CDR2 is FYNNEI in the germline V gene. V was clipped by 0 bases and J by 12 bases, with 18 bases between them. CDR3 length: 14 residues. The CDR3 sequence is CASSEAGGFFRGYF. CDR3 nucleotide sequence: TGTGCCAGCAGTGAAGCAGGGGGATTTTTCAGAGGGTACTTC.

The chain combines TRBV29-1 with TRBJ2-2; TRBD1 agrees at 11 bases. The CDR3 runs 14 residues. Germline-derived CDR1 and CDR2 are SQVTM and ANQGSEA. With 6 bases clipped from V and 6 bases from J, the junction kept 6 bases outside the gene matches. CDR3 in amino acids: CSVGQGARSGELFF. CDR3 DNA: TGCAGCGTCGGACAGGGGGCGCGTTCCGGGGAGCTGTTTTTT.

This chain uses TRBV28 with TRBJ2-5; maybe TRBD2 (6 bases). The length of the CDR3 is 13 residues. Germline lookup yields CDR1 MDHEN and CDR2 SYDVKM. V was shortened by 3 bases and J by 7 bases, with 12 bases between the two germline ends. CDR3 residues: CASSFGWRGTQYF. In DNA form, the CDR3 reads TGTGCCAGCAGTTTTGGGTGGCGGGGGACCCAGTACTTC.

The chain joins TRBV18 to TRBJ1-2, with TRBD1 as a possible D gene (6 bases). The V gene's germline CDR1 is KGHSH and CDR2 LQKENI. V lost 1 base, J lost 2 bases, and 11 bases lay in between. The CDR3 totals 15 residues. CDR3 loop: CASSPRGQPNYGYTF. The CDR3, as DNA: TGTGCCAGCTCACCACGGGGGCAACCCAACTATGGCTACACCTTC.